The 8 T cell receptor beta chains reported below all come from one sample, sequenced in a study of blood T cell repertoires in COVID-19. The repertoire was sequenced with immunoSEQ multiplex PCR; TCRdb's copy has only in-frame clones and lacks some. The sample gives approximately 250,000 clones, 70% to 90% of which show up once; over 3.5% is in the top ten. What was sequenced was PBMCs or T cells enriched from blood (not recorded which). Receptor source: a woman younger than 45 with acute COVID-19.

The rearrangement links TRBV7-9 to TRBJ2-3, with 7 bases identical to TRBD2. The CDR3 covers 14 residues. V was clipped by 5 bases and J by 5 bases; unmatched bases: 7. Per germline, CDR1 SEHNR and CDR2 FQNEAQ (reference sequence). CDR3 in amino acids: CASSPMGGKDTQYF. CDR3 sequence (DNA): TGTGCCAGCAGCCCAATGGGGGGGAAAGATACGCAGTATTTT.

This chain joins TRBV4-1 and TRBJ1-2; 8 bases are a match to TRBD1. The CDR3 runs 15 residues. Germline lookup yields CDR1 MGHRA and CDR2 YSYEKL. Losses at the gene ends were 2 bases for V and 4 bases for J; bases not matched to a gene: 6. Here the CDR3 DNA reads TGCGCCAGCAGCCAACCCATTGACAGGGGCTATGGCTACACCTTC. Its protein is CASSQPIDRGYGYTF.

CDR3 DNA sequence: TGTGCCAGCAGCGTGGGACAGTTCTACGAGCAGTACTTC. Amino acids: CASSVGQFYEQYF. The rearrangement links TRBV7-3 to TRBJ2-7; 7 positions agree with TRBD1. Germline loops: CDR1 SGHTA, CDR2 FQGTGA. With V trimmed by 5 bases and J by 3 bases, 4 bases remained unmatched. This CDR3 comprises 13 residues.

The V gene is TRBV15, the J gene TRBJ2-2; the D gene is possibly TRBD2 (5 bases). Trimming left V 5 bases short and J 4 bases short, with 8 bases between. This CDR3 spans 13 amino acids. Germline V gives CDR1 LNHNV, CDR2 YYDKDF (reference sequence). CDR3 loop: CATSRTSTGELFF. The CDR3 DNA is TGTGCCACCAGCCGAACTAGCACCGGGGAGCTGTTTTTT.

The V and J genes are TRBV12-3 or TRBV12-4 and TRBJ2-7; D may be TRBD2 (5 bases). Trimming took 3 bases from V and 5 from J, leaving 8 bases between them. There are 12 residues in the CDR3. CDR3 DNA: TGTGCCAGCAGTTTCGAGGGCGACGAGCAGTACTTC. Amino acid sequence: CASSFEGDEQYF.

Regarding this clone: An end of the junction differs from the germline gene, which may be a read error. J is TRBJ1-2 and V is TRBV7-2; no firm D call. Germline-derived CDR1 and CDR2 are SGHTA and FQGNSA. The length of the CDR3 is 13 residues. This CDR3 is CASSLDWSSALDF. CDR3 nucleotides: TGTGCCAGCAGCTTAGATTGGTCGTCGGCCCTAGACTTC. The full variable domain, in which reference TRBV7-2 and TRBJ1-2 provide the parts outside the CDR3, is GAGVSQSPSNKVTEKGKDVELRCDPISGHTALYWYRQSLGQGLEFLIYFQGNSAPDKSGLPSDRFSAERTGGSVSTLTIQRTQQEDSAVYLCASSLDWSSALDFGSGTRLTVV.

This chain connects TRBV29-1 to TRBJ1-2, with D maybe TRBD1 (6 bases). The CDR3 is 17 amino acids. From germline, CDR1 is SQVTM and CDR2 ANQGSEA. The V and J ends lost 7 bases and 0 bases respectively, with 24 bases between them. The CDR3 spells CSEQEWDINEANYGYTF. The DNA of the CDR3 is TGCAGCGAACAAGAGTGGGACATAAACGAAGCTAACTATGGCTACACCTTC.

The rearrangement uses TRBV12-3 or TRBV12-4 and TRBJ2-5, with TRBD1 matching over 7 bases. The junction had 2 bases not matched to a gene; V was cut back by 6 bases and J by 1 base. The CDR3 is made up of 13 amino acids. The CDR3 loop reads CASSRDSQETQYF. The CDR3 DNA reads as TGTGCCAGCAGCCGGGACAGCCAAGAGACCCAGTACTTC.